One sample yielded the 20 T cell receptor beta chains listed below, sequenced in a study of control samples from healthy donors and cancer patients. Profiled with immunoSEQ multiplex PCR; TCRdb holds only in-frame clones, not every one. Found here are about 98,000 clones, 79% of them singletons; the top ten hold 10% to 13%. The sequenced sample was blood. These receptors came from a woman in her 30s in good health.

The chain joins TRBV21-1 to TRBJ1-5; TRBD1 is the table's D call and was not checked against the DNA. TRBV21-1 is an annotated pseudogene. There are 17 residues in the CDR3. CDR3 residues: CASSKSGGACGNQPQHF. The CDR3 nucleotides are TGTGCCAGCAGCAAGTCTGGGGGCGCTTGTGGCAATCAGCCCCAGCATTTT.

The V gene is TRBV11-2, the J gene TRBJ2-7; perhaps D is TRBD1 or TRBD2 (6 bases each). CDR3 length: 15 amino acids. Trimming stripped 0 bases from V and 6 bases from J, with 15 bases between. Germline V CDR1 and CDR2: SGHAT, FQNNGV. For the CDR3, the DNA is TGTGCCAGCAGCTTAGAGCCTGGGGGGCTTAGCGAGCAGTACTTC. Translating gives CASSLEPGGLSEQYF. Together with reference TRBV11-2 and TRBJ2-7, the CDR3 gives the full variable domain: EAGVAQSPRYKIIEKRQSVAFWCNPISGHATLYWYQQILGQGPKLLIQFQNNGVVDDSQLPKDRFSAERLKGVDSTLKIQPAKLEDSAVYLCASSLEPGGLSEQYFGPGTRLTVT.

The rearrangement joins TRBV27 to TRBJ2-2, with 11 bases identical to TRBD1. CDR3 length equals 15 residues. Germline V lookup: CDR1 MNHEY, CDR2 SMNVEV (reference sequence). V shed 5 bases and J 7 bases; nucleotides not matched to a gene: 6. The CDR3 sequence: CASSRDRGYGGELFF. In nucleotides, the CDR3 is TGTGCCAGCAGTAGGGACAGGGGGTATGGCGGGGAGCTGTTTTTT.

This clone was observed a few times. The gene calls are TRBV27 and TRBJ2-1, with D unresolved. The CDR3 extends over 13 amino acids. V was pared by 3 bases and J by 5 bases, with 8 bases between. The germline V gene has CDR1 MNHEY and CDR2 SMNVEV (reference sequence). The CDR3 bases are TGTGCCAGCAGTTTTAGAGCTGACAATGAGCAGTTCTTC. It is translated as CASSFRADNEQFF.

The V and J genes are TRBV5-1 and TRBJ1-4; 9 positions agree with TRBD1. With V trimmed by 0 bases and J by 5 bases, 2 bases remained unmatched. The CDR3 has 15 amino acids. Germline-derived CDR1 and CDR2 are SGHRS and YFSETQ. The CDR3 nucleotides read TGCGCCAGCAGCTTGGCGACAGGGGGAAATGAAAAACTGTTTTTT. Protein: CASSLATGGNEKLFF.

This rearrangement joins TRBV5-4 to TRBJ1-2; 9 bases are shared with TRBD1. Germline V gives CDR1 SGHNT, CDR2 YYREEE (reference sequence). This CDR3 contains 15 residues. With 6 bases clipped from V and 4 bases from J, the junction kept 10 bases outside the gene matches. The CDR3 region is CASTNFTGGSYGYTF. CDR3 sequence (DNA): TGTGCCAGCACCAATTTCACAGGGGGCAGCTATGGCTACACCTTC. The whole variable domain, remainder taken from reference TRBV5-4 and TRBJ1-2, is ETGVTQSPTHLIKTRGQQVTLRCSSQSGHNTVSWYQQALGQGPQFIFQYYREEENGRGNFPPRFSGLQFPNYSSELNVNALELDDSALYLCASTNFTGGSYGYTFGSGTRLTVV.

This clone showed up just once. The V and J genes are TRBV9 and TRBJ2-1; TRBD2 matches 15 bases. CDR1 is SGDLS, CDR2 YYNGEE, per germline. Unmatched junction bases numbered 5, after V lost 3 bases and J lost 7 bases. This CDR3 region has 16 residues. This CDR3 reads CASSAGLAGGPNEQFF. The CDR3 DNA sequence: TGTGCCAGCAGCGCCGGACTAGCGGGGGGGCCGAATGAGCAGTTCTTC. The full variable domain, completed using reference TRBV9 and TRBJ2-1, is DSGVTQTPKHLITATGQRVTLRCSPRSGDLSVYWYQQSLDQGLQFLIQYYNGEERAKGNILERFSAQQFPDLHSELNLSSLELGDSALYFCASSAGLAGGPNEQFFGPGTRLTVL.

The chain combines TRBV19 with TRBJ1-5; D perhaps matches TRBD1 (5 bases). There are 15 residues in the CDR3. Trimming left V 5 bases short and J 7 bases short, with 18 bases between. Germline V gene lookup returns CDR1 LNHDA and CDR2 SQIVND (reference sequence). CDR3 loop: CASSSTRGNYQPQHF. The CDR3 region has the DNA TGTGCCAGTAGTTCGACCCGGGGGAATTACCAGCCCCAGCATTTT.

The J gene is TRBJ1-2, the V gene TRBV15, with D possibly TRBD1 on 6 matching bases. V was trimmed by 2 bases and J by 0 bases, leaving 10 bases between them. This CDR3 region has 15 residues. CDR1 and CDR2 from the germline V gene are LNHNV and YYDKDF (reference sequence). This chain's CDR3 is CATSRRTDTNYGYTF. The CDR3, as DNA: TGTGCCACCAGCAGACGGACAGACACTAACTATGGCTACACCTTC.

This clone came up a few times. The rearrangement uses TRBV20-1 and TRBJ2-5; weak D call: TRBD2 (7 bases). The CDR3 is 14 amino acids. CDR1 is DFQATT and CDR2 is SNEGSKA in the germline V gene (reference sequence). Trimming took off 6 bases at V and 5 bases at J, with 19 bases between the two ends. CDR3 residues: CSASEGGPGETQYF. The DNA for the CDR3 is TGCAGTGCCAGTGAGGGGGGGCCGGGTGAGACCCAGTACTTC.

The chain's CDR3 is CASSYTGGVDNEQFF. The CDR3 DNA sequence: TGTGCCAGCAGCTACACAGGGGGAGTTGACAATGAGCAGTTCTTC. The V call is TRBV5-6, the J call TRBJ2-1; 8 bases line up with TRBD1. From germline, CDR1 is SGHDT and CDR2 YYEEEE. The trim removed 3 bases at V and 5 bases at J, leaving 7 bases unmatched. The length of the CDR3 is 15 residues.

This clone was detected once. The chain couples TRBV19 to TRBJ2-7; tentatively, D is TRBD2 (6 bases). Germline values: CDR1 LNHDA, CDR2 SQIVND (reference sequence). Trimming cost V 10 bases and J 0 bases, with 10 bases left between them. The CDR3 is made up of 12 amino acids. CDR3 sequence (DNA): TGTGCCACGTCGGACTACTCCTACGAGCAGTACTTC. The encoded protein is CATSDYSYEQYF.

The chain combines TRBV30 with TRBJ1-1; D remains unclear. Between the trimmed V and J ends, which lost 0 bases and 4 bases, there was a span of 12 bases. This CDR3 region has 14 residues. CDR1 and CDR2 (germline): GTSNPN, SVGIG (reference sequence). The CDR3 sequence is CAWSVGRLGTEAFF. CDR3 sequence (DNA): TGTGCCTGGAGTGTTGGACGGTTAGGCACTGAAGCTTTCTTT. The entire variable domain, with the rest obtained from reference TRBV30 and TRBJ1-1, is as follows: SQTIHQWPATLVQPVGSPLSLECTVEGTSNPNLYWYRQAAGRGLQLLFYSVGIGQISSEVPQNLSASRPQDRQFILSSKKLLLSDSGFYLCAWSVGRLGTEAFFGQGTRLTVV.

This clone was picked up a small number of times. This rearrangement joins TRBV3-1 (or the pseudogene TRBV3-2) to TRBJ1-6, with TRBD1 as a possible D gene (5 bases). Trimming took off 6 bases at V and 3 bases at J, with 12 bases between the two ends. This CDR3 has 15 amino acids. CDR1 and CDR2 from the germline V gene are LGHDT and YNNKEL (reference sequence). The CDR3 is CASRGTPVYNSPLHF. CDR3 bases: TGTGCCAGCAGGGGGACGCCAGTCTATAATTCACCCCTCCACTTT.

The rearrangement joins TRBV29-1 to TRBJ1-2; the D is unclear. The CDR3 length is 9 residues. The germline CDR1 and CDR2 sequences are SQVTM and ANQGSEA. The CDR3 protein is CSADYGYTF. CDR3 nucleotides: TGCAGTGCGGACTATGGCTACACCTTC.

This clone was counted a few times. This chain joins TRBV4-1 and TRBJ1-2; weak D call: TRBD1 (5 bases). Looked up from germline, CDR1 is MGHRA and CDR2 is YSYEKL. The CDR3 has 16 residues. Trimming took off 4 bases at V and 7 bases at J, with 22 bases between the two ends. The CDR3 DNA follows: TGCGCCAGCAGCCTGACGGATGGAGGGGCGATGAGTGGCTACACCTTC. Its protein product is CASSLTDGGAMSGYTF.

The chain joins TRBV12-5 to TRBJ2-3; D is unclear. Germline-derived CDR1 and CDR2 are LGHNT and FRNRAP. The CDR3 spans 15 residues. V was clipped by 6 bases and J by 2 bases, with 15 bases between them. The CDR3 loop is CASGKYRVSTDTQYF. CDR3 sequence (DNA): TGTGCTAGTGGGAAATACAGAGTCTCCACAGATACGCAGTATTTT.

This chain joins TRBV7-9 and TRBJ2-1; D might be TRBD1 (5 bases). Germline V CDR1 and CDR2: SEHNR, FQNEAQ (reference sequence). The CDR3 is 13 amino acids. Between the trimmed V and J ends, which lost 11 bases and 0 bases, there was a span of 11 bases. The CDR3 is CAGARSSYNEQFF. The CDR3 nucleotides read TGTGCCGGGGCCAGGAGCTCCTACAATGAGCAGTTCTTC.

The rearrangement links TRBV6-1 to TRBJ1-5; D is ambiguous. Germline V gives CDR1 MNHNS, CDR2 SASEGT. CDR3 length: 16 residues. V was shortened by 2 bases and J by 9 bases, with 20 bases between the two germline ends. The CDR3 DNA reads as TGTGCCAGCAGTGAACGGTCGACCGCCGGGTACCGGCCCCAGCATTTT. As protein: CASSERSTAGYRPQHF.

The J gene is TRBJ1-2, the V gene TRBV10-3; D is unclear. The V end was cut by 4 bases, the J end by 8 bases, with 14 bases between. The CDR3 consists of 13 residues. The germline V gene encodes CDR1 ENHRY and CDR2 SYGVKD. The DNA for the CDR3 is TGTGCCATCAGTGGCGATGAATCAAACGGCTACACCTTC. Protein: CAISGDESNGYTF.